The source of this T cell receptor (beta chain) is a study of blood T cell repertoires in COVID-19. Per the germline V gene, CDR1 is SGHRS and CDR2 is YFSETQ. V shed 3 bases and J shed 6 bases, with 15 bases lying between them. The CDR3 covers 14 residues. Some clones are missing from TCRdb's copy, which holds only in-frame ones; the method was immunoSEQ multiplex PCR. The sample yields 250,000 or so clones, 80% to 90% seen once. Material: PBMCs or T cells enriched from blood (not recorded which). The gene calls are TRBV5-1 and TRBJ1-1; D is perhaps TRBD1 (6 bases). The clonotype comes from a man aged 45-65 years who had been exposed to COVID-19. CDR3 in DNA: TGCGCCAGCAGCTGGGACATCCTCGGGGCTGAAGCTTTCTTT. Encoded protein: CASSWDILGAEAFF.